The rows below give T cell receptor beta chains drawn from one sample of a study of cytomegalovirus exposure and HLA in healthy donors. The assay was immunoSEQ multiplex PCR, and TCRdb's table has in-frame clones only and misses some. The sample includes 85,000 to 100,000 clones, approximately 72% of them seen just once. Sequences were obtained from PBMCs. These receptors all come from a woman in her 40s in good health and CMV-seropositive. Each CDR3 is given with its conserved first and last residue. The order of the fields is D gene, J gene, clone size, V gene, CDR3 protein, CDR3 DNA. A D gene is named only where the DNA matches it firmly. The size field is filled for only some rows; it gives once, few, many or a size class.

>TRBD2|TRBJ2-5|.|TRBV10-3
CAISDKTGGETQYF
TGTGCCATCAGTGACAAAACCGGGGGGGAGACCCAGTACTTC
>TRBD1|TRBJ1-5|.|TRBV28
CASSPGQVTYSNQPQHF
TGTGCCAGCAGCCCCGGACAGGTCACTTATAGCAATCAGCCCCAGCATTTT
>.|TRBJ2-7|.|TRBV29-1
CSGSKGKLYEQYF
TGCAGCGGAAGTAAGGGGAAACTCTACGAGCAGTACTTC
>.|TRBJ1-1|.|TRBV2
CASSVANTEAFF
TGTGCCAGCAGTGTGGCCAACACTGAAGCTTTCTTT
>TRBD1|TRBJ2-7|.|TRBV28
CASSRPGTGRYEQYF
TGTGCCAGCAGCCGTCCAGGGACAGGGAGATACGAGCAGTACTTC
>.|TRBJ2-5|.|TRBV5-1
CASRTRPLQETQYF
TGCGCCAGCAGGACACGACCCCTTCAAGAGACCCAGTACTTC
>TRBD2|TRBJ2-2|once|TRBV19
CASSIEGLAGGLLTGELFF
TGTGCCAGTAGTATAGAGGGACTAGCGGGAGGCCTCCTTACCGGGGAGCTGTTTTTT
>TRBD2|TRBJ2-4|.|TRBV7-8
CASSPRSASGQNIQYF
TGTGCCAGCAGCCCCCGGTCTGCTAGCGGGCAAAACATTCAGTACTTC
>TRBD2|TRBJ2-3|.|TRBV6-1
CASSVAGLAGGDTQYF
TGTGCCAGCAGTGTGGCGGGACTAGCGGGGGGCGATACGCAGTATTTT
>TRBD1|TRBJ2-2|.|TRBV28
CASSLSDRGFLTGELFF
TGTGCCAGCAGTTTATCGGACAGGGGTTTCCTAACCGGGGAGCTGTTTTTT
>.|TRBJ2-7|.|TRBV27
CASSLSHKGNEQYF
TGTGCCAGCAGTTTATCGCACAAGGGGAACGAGCAGTACTTC
>.|TRBJ1-1|.|TRBV29-1
CSVKEHTEAFF
TGCAGCGTTAAGGAGCACACTGAAGCTTTCTTT
>TRBD2|TRBJ2-7|.|TRBV5-1
CASSLRSGSRDEQYF
TGCGCCAGCAGCTTGAGGAGCGGGAGTCGGGACGAGCAGTACTTC
>.|TRBJ2-5|.|TRBV28
CASSSPGVAETQYF
TGTGCCAGCAGCTCTCCAGGGGTGGCGGAGACCCAGTACTTC
>.|TRBJ2-1|.|TRBV10-3
CAISESGSRYNEQFF
TGTGCCATCAGTGAGTCGGGCAGCAGATACAATGAGCAGTTCTTC
>.|TRBJ1-5|.|TRBV4-2
CASSQDLPSSNQPQHF
TGTGCCAGCAGCCAAGATCTTCCCTCCAGCAATCAGCCCCAGCATTTT
>TRBD2|TRBJ2-1|.|TRBV27
CASRPAGGSYNEQFF
TGTGCCAGCAGACCAGCGGGGGGCTCCTACAATGAGCAGTTCTTC
>.|TRBJ2-3|.|TRBV29-1
CSAPPQNYGDTQYF
TGCAGCGCCCCTCCCCAAAATTACGGTGATACGCAGTATTTT
>TRBD1|TRBJ1-6|few|TRBV5-1
CASSLADRDNSPLHF
TGCGCCAGCAGCTTGGCGGACAGGGATAATTCACCCCTCCACTTT
>.|TRBJ1-3|.|TRBV19
CASSMRHGQSSGNTIYF
TGTGCCAGTAGTATGAGGCACGGACAGTCCTCTGGAAACACCATATATTTT
>TRBD2|TRBJ2-1|.|TRBV15
CATSEGTSGSIHNEQFF
TGTGCCACCAGCGAGGGGACTAGCGGGAGTATCCACAATGAGCAGTTCTTC
>.|TRBJ1-2|once|TRBV5-4
CASSLSLQPNYGYTF
TGTGCCAGCAGCTTGTCATTACAGCCCAACTATGGCTACACCTTC
>TRBD1|TRBJ2-1|.|TRBV7-7
CASSPNPLLGQGANEQFF
TGTGCTAGCAGCCCTAACCCCCTTTTAGGACAGGGGGCTAATGAGCAGTTCTTC